The entry below describes one T cell receptor (beta chain). Isolated RNA was reverse transcribed in full, so expressed TCRB transcripts were sequenced. Clones were read by immunoSEQ multiplex PCR, and TCRdb kept only the in-frame ones, dropping some. The sample has fewer than 400,000 clones; 7% to 9% are singletons. The junction had 8 bases not matched to a gene; V was cut back by 4 bases and J by 2 bases. From germline, CDR1 is SGHRS and CDR2 YFSETQ. The CDR3 loop spans 15 amino acids. The sample comes from a study of beta chain features in type 1 diabetes. The sequenced sample was central memory CD4+ T cells from blood. V gene TRBV5-1 combines with J gene TRBJ2-7; 8 positions agree with TRBD1. This receptor was identified in a woman aged 18-35 years in good health. The CDR3 sequence: CASSRNRGTTYEQYF. The DNA of the CDR3 is TGCGCCAGCAGCCGAAACAGGGGGACCACCTACGAGCAGTACTTC.